These T cell receptor beta chains were read from a single sample in a study of T cell changes during pregnancy in multiple sclerosis. Only in-frame clones appear in the TCRdb table, and some are missing; sequencing was by immunoSEQ multiplex PCR. The sample carries around 30,000 clones, over 80% recorded once. The specimen was CD8+ T cells from peripheral blood mononuclear cells, collected in the first trimester of pregnancy. These receptors all stem from a female donor with multiple sclerosis, enrolled in a pregnancy study. CDR3s include the opening cysteine and the closing phenylalanine or tryptophan. A D gene is named only where the DNA matches it firmly. Clone size, where shown, is once, few, many, or a class for clones that have expanded.

J	D	V	size	CDR3	DNA
TRBJ2-1	TRBD2	TRBV28	.	CASSLPRGGRAYNEQFF	TGTGCCAGCAGTTTACCCCGAGGCGGGAGGGCCTACAATGAGCAGTTCTTC
TRBJ2-3	.	TRBV7-3	.	CASSSLGGRSTDTQYF	TGTGCCAGCAGCTCCCTAGGGGGTAGAAGCACAGATACGCAGTATTTT
TRBJ2-7	.	TRBV27	.	CASSLSMTVEQYF	TGTGCCAGCAGTTTATCGATGACAGTCGAGCAGTACTTC
TRBJ1-1	.	TRBV19	.	CASSMYRDSTEAFF	TGTGCCAGTAGTATGTACAGGGATTCGACTGAAGCTTTCTTT
TRBJ2-7	.	TRBV4-1	.	CASSQGPSTYEQYF	TGCGCCAGCAGCCAAGGGCCTAGTACCTACGAGCAGTACTTC
TRBJ2-1	.	TRBV18	once	CASSPLPSVYNEQFF	TGTGCCAGCTCACCCCTGCCTAGCGTCTACAATGAGCAGTTCTTC
TRBJ2-7	TRBD2	TRBV4-2	.	CASSDIGLAGATYEQYF	TGTGCCAGCAGCGATATTGGATTAGCGGGAGCGACCTACGAGCAGTACTTC
TRBJ2-6	.	TRBV4-3	.	CASSQDIGAGANVLTF	TGCGCCAGCAGCCAAGATATAGGGGCTGGGGCCAACGTCCTGACTTTC
TRBJ2-7	TRBD1	TRBV5-3	.	CAGEDRGGNSYEQYF	TGTGCCGGTGAAGACAGGGGCGGCAACTCCTACGAGCAGTACTTC
TRBJ2-7	TRBD2	TRBV29-1	.	CSVGGGGYEQYF	TGCAGCGTCGGGGGGGGAGGTTACGAGCAGTACTTC
TRBJ2-7	TRBD2	TRBV19	.	CASSFGEGYEQYF	TGTGCCAGTAGTTTCGGGGAGGGCTACGAGCAGTACTTC
TRBJ2-7	.	TRBV5-6	.	CASSSDNSYEQYF	TGTGCCAGCAGCTCGGACAACTCCTACGAGCAGTACTTC
TRBJ1-5	TRBD1	TRBV19	.	CASSTDRGANQPQHF	TGTGCCAGTAGTACGGACAGGGGGGCGAATCAGCCCCAGCATTTT
TRBJ2-1	.	TRBV4-3	.	CASSQGIGGVYNEQFF	TGCGCCAGCAGCCAAGGGATAGGGGGGGTTTACAATGAGCAGTTCTTC
TRBJ1-1	TRBD1	TRBV6-1	.	CASSPGQVGTEAFF	TGTGCCAGCAGTCCAGGACAGGTTGGGACTGAAGCTTTCTTT
TRBJ1-1	.	TRBV28	.	CASSLPGGDTGGTEAFF	TGTGCCAGCAGCCTACCCGGGGGTGATACCGGCGGCACTGAAGCTTTCTTT
TRBJ1-5	TRBD1	TRBV19	.	CASRYGTGSNQPQHF	TGTGCCAGTAGATACGGGACAGGGAGCAATCAGCCCCAGCATTTT
TRBJ2-3	TRBD2	TRBV27	.	CASSLAGLAEEVPHTDTQYF	TGTGCCAGCAGTTTAGCGGGACTAGCGGAGGAGGTCCCCCACACAGATACGCAGTATTTT